This T cell receptor beta chain appears in the sequencing data of a study of post-analysis software for immune sequencing data. The table lists this clonotype with a few counts. What it binds is unknown. Study-wide points: There was significantly lower normalized Chao1 diversity in multiple sclerosis patients than in controls. Patients showed TRBV5-6, TRBV5-1 and TRBV20-1 among roughly five TRBV segments more frequent than in controls.

TCR beta cDNA libraries had unique molecular identifiers. A single record per CDR3 protein comes from TCRdb applying MiXCR to the PCR reads. This sample has some 690,000 distinct CDR3 sequences, with around 64% found just once. The CDR3 runs to 15 residues. Trimming removed 3 bases at V and 0 bases at J, with 8 bases between. CDR1 and CDR2 from the germline V gene are MDHEN and SYDVKM. The sequence derives from a girl aged 2-15 years with multiple sclerosis. The sample comprised blood. The V call is TRBV28, the J call TRBJ1-4; D uncertain. In DNA form, the CDR3 reads TGTGCCAGCAGTTTTCACGGGGCAACTAATGAAAAACTGTTTTTT. Protein: CASSFHGATNEKLFF.